This T cell receptor (beta chain) was retrieved from a study of shared clonotypes between healthy human individuals. Profiling relied on immunoSEQ multiplex PCR, and the TCRdb table lists in-frame clones only, not all of them. The sample has 2.3 million or so clones; more than 85% are singletons. In germline, CDR1 is GTSNPN, CDR2 SVGIG (reference sequence). V was clipped by 4 bases and J by 3 bases, with 15 bases between them. This CDR3 spans 14 amino acids. The sample holds one count of this clone. This chain connects TRBV30 to TRBJ1-2, with unresolved D. The TCR was taken from a man aged 18 to 30 in good health. Some clones in this sample may be carry-over from other donors' samples. The specimen sequenced was naive CD4+ T cells from PBMCs. As for subset: CD45RA+ positively selected. This chain's CDR3 is CAWTFAGFDYGYTF. In nucleotides, the CDR3 is TGTGCCTGGACGTTTGCAGGCTTTGACTATGGCTACACCTTC.